This T cell receptor (beta chain) was recorded in a study of OX40 agonist ivuxolimab in advanced cancers. Here immunoSEQ multiplex PCR was the method, and the copy in TCRdb shows in-frame clones only, minus some. The table lists about 140,000 clones, 90% of them singletons. This material consisted of CD4+ or CD8+ T cells sorted from blood, taken in a trial of the OX40 agonist ivuxolimab. The origin of this receptor is an adult with an advanced solid tumor such as melanoma, head and neck, liver or kidney cancer.

The CDR3 protein is CASSLGSRDYEQYF. CDR3 in DNA: TGTGCCAGCAGCTTGGGCTCCAGGGATTACGAGCAGTACTTC. The V call is TRBV5-4, the J call TRBJ2-7, with a weak D call TRBD1 (5 bases). Trimming cost V 0 bases and J 4 bases, with 11 bases left between them. Germline CDR1 reads SGHNT; CDR2 reads YYREEE (reference sequence). The CDR3 extends over 14 amino acids.